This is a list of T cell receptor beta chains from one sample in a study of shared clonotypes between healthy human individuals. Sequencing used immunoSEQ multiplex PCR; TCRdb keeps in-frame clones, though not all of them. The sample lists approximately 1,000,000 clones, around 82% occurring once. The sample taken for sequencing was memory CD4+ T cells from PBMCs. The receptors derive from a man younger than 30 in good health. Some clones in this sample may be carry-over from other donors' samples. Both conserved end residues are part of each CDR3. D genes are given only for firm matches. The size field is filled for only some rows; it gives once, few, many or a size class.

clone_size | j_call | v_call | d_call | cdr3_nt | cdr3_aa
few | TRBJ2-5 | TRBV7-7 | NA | TGTGCCAGCAGCTTAGGGTCCGGGGGAGAGACCCAGTACTTC | CASSLGSGGETQYF
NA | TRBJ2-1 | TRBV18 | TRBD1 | TGTGCCAGCTCACCAGGCAGGGGGCGGCAGTTCTTC | CASSPGRGRQFF
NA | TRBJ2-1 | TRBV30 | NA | TGTGCCTGGAGTCGGGGGACGGTCAACAATGAGCAGTTCTTC | CAWSRGTVNNEQFF
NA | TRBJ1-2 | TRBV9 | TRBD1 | TGTGCCAGCAGCCGATCCTCTGGGACAGTGAACTATGGCTACACCTTC | CASSRSSGTVNYGYTF
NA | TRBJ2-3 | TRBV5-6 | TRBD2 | TGTGCCAGCAGCTTGTACAGCGGGAGGGCTGGAGGCACAGATACGCAGTATTTT | CASSLYSGRAGGTDTQYF
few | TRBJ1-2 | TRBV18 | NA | TGTGCCAGCTCACCCGGGAATAACTATGGCTACACCTTC | CASSPGNNYGYTF
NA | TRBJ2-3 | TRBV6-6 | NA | TGTGCCAGCAGTTACTCGATGGGTATAGATACGCAGTATTTT | CASSYSMGIDTQYF
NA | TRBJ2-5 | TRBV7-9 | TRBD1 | TGTGCCAGCAGCTTAAGGACAGGGGCGGAGACCCAGTACTTC | CASSLRTGAETQYF
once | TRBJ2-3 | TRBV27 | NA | TGTGCCAGCAGTTTTAGGGGTAGGACTTCCGCAGATACGCAGTATTTT | CASSFRGRTSADTQYF
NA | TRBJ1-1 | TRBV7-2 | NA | TGTGCCAGCAGCTTCATAGGGTGGAACACTGAAGCTTTCTTT | CASSFIGWNTEAFF
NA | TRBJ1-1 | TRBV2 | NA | TGTGCCAGCAGACACAAGACCGAAGGCCGCTATGAAGCTTTCTTT | CASRHKTEGRYEAFF
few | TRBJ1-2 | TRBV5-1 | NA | TGCGCCAGCAGCTTGGGCCAGGAGGGCTATGGCTACACCTTC | CASSLGQEGYGYTF
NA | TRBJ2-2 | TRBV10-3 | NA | TGTGCCATCAGGGGGACTGACACCGGGGAGCTGTTTTTT | CAIRGTDTGELFF
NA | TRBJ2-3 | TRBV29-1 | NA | TGCAGCGTTGGAGGGTTGCTCCACTTTGCAAGCACAGATACGCAGTATTTT | CSVGGLLHFASTDTQYF
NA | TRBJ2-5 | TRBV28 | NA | TGTGCCAGCAGTTTAATTGCCGCGGAGACCCAGTACTTC | CASSLIAAETQYF
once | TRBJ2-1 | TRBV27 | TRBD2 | TGTGCCAGCAGTTTAAGCGGCTGGGTAGCGGGAGTTTCCCTTTCGCACAATGAGCAGTTCTTC | CASSLSGWVAGVSLSHNEQFF
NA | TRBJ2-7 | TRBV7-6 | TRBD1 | TGTGCCAGCAGACCAGGACAGGGGGCTTCTTCCGAGCAGTACTTC | CASRPGQGASSEQYF
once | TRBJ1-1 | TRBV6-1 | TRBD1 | TGTGCCAGCAGGGACAGGTCTCCTATGAACACTGAAGCTTTCTTT | CASRDRSPMNTEAFF
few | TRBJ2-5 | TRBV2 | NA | TGTGCCAGCAGGGACGACCAAGAGACCCAGTACTTC | CASRDDQETQYF
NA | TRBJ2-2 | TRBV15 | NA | TGTGCCACCAGCAGACTCGACAGGGGAGGGACCGGGGAGCTGTTTTTT | CATSRLDRGGTGELFF
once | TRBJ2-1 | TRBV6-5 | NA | TGTGCCAGCAGTTACTCTCTAAAGGCGGATGAGCAGTTCTTC | CASSYSLKADEQFF
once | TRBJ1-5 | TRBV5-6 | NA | TGTGCCAGCAGCAAACACCTGGGGGGCAATCAGCCCCAGCATTTT | CASSKHLGGNQPQHF
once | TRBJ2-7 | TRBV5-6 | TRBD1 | TGTGCCAGCAGCTTAGGACAGGCTAACGAGCAGTACTTC | CASSLGQANEQYF
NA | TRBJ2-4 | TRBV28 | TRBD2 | TGTGCCAGCAGCCCACCCGGATTCGGGAGGGGGGGGAGAGCCAAAAACATTCAGTACTTC | CASSPPGFGRGGRAKNIQYF
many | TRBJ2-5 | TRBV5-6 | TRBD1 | TGTGCCAGCAGCTCGGGACAGGGGGGAGAGACCCAGTACTTC | CASSSGQGGETQYF
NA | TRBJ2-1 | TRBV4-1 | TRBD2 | TGCGCCAGCAGCCAAGGTGTCCTAGCGGGAGGGTATGAGCAGTTCTTC | CASSQGVLAGGYEQFF
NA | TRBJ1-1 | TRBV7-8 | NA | TGTGCCAGCAGACAGTCGAACACTGAAGCTTTCTTT | CASRQSNTEAFF
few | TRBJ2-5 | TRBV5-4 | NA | TGTGCCAGCAGGGGGGCATCACAAGAGACCCAGTACTTC | CASRGASQETQYF
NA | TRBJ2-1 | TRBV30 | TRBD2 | TGTGCCTGGAGTAAACGGGAGGGCACCTACAATGAGCAGTTCTTC | CAWSKREGTYNEQFF
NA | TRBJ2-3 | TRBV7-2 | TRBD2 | TGTGCCAGCAGCCCCGGGGGACTAGCGGGAGGAATTAGAGATACGCAGTATTTT | CASSPGGLAGGIRDTQYF
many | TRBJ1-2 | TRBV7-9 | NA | TGTGCCAGCAGCTTGTCAGGGGCCAATAACTATGGCTACACCTTC | CASSLSGANNYGYTF
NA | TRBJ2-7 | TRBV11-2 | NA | TGTGCCAGCAGCTTAACCAGGGAGCAGTACTTC | CASSLTREQYF
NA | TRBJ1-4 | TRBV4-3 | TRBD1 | TGCGCCAGCAGACCGGGACAGGGTACTTTTGAAAAACTGTTTTTT | CASRPGQGTFEKLFF
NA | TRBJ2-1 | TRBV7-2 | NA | TGTGCCAGCAGCTTAGCCACCAGCTCCTACAATGAGCAGTTCTTC | CASSLATSSYNEQFF
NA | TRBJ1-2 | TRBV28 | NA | TGTGCCAGCGGGAACACAGGCCTACTCCTCTATGGCTACACCTTC | CASGNTGLLLYGYTF
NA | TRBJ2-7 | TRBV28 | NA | TGTGCCAGCAGCTGGGGGTACGAGCAGTACTTC | CASSWGYEQYF
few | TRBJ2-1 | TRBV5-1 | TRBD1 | TGCGCCAGCAGCTTGGGATTTGGACAGGGTCGCCTCAATGAGCAGTTCTTC | CASSLGFGQGRLNEQFF
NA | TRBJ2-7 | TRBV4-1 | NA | TGCGCCAGCAGCCCAGGACGCACCCAGTCGTACGAGCAGTACTTC | CASSPGRTQSYEQYF
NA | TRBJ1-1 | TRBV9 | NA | TGTGCCAGCAGCGTAGTGGCGGGGTTCGACGCTGAAGCTTTCTTT | CASSVVAGFDAEAFF
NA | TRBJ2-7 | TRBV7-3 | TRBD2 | TGTGCCAGCAGCCCGATCGCGGGACTAGAAGGCGAGCAGTACTTC | CASSPIAGLEGEQYF
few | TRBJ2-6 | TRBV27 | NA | TGTGCCAGCAGCACCCCGAGCTCTGGGGCCAACGTCCTGACTTTC | CASSTPSSGANVLTF
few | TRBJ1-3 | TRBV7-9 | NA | TGTGCCAGCAGCTCCGAAGCCTTATTCTCTGGAAACACCATATATTTT | CASSSEALFSGNTIYF
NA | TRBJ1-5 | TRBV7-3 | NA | TGTGCCAGCAGCAGCCATAGCAATCAGCCCCAGCATTTT | CASSSHSNQPQHF